One and the same sample provided the 18 T cell receptor beta chains below, sequenced in a study of control samples from healthy donors and cancer patients. Profiled with immunoSEQ multiplex PCR; TCRdb holds only in-frame clones, not every one. This sample has some 140,000 clones, with 85% to 95% found just once. The source material was blood. These receptors came from a man aged 35 to 55 in good health.

The gene calls are TRBV6-1 and TRBJ1-3; no reliable D call. Deletions cut 2 bases from V and 0 bases from J, with 14 bases between. The length of the CDR3 is 17 residues. Per the germline V gene, CDR1 is MNHNS and CDR2 is SASEGT. In DNA, the CDR3 is TGTGCCAGCAGTGAATTGCAGGTCTTTATCTCTGGAAACACCATATATTTT. It yields the protein CASSELQVFISGNTIYF.

The genes are TRBV4-3 and TRBJ2-1; no firm D call. This CDR3 is built from 15 residues. V lost 0 bases to trimming and J lost 0 bases, with 6 bases between them. Germline lookup yields CDR1 LGHNA and CDR2 YSLEER. DNA for the CDR3: TGCGCCAGCAGCCAAGACCGGGTCTCCTACAATGAGCAGTTCTTC. Amino acids: CASSQDRVSYNEQFF.

The J gene is TRBJ1-6, the V gene TRBV5-1; possibly TRBD1 for D (6 bases). The V and J ends lost 0 bases and 7 bases respectively, with 17 bases between them. The CDR3 sequence is 17 residues long. Germline lookup yields CDR1 SGHRS and CDR2 YFSETQ. This CDR3 is CASSLVGGGALNSPLHF. The CDR3 region has the DNA TGCGCCAGCAGCTTGGTTGGAGGGGGTGCCCTAAATTCACCCCTCCACTTT.

This chain links TRBV6-5 with TRBJ1-1; 8 bases map to TRBD1. V lost 5 bases to trimming and J lost 10 bases; unmatched junction nucleotides: 12. This CDR3 spans 14 amino acids. The germline gives CDR1 MNHEY, CDR2 SVGAGI. The CDR3 bases are TGTGCCAGCAGTCTAGACAGGGGCCCTCGGGGAGCTTTCTTT. Encoded protein: CASSLDRGPRGAFF.

The rearrangement joins TRBV6-5 to TRBJ2-7; tentatively, D is TRBD1 (6 bases). V was cut by 5 bases and J by 4 bases, with 15 bases left in between. The CDR3 runs to 14 residues. The germline CDR1 and CDR2 sequences are MNHEY and SVGAGI. The DNA for the CDR3 is TGTGCCAGCAGTCCTATCGGTGGGACATACGAGCAGTACTTC. This gives the protein CASSPIGGTYEQYF.

The chain couples TRBV30 to TRBJ2-7; no firm D call. This CDR3 has 13 residues. V was pared by 0 bases and J by 0 bases, with 6 bases between. Germline values: CDR1 GTSNPN, CDR2 SVGIG (reference sequence). The CDR3 coding sequence is TGTGCCTGGAGTGTGGAGCGCTCCTACGAGCAGTACTTC. It is translated as CAWSVERSYEQYF.

The rearrangement joins TRBV14 to TRBJ2-1; D remains unclear. This CDR3 is 18 amino acids long. Looked up from germline, CDR1 is SGHDN and CDR2 is FVKESK. The V end was cut by 0 bases, the J end by 0 bases, with 15 bases between. The CDR3 protein is CASSQDRPQWSSYNEQFF. The CDR3 DNA reads as TGTGCCAGCAGCCAAGATCGCCCGCAGTGGAGCTCCTACAATGAGCAGTTCTTC.

The chain carries TRBV19 and TRBJ1-5; TRBD1 is a possible D gene (5 bases). The CDR3 length is 16 residues. Trimming left V 4 bases short and J 4 bases short, with 17 bases between. Germline loops: CDR1 LNHDA, CDR2 SQIVND (reference sequence). CDR3 bases: TGTGCCAGTAGTAATAGTGACTTCGGGGCGAATCAGCCCCAGCATTTT. Its protein is CASSNSDFGANQPQHF. The full variable domain, completed using reference TRBV19 and TRBJ1-5, is DGGITQSPKYLFRKEGQNVTLSCEQNLNHDAMYWYRQDPGQGLRLIYYSQIVNDFQKGDIAEGYSVSREKKESFPLTVTSAQKNPTAFYLCASSNSDFGANQPQHFGDGTRLSIL.

The chain has TRBV6-2 or TRBV6-3 and TRBJ1-2; D not certain. Trimming took 4 bases from V and 4 from J, leaving 7 bases between them. CDR1 MNHEY and CDR2 SVGEGT come from the germline V gene. This CDR3 spans 12 amino acids. CDR3 DNA: TGTGCCAGCAGTTCGTCCCGCTATGGCTACACCTTC. Its translation: CASSSSRYGYTF.

The gene calls are TRBV18 and TRBJ2-1; TRBD2 matches 10 bases. Germline CDR1 is KGHSH and CDR2 is LQKENI. CDR3 size: 20 residues. Losses at the gene ends were 0 bases for V and 0 bases for J; bases not matched to a gene: 11. The DNA of the CDR3 is TGTGCCAGCTCACCACCGATCTCTAGCGGGGGCCCCCCCTCCTACAATGAGCAGTTCTTC. Translation: CASSPPISSGGPPSYNEQFF. Full variable domain (remainder filled in from reference TRBV18 and TRBJ2-1): NAGVMQNPRHLVRRRGQEARLRCSPMKGHSHVYWYRQLPEEGLKFMVYLQKENIIDESGMPKERFSAEFPKEGPSILRIQQVVRGDSAAYFCASSPPISSGGPPSYNEQFFGPGTRLTVL.

This CDR3 is CASSPGNQPQHF. In nucleotides, the CDR3 is TGTGCCAGCAGTCCGGGGAATCAGCCCCAGCATTTT. V is TRBV6-5 and J is TRBJ1-5; D call uncertain. The CDR3 loop spans 12 amino acids. V dropped 5 bases and J dropped 4 bases, with 6 bases sitting between them. Germline CDR1 reads MNHEY; CDR2 reads SVGAGI.

V usage is TRBV11-2 and J usage is TRBJ1-4, with a possible D match to TRBD1 (5 bases). Trimming cost V 1 base and J 4 bases, with 13 bases left between them. This CDR3 spans 16 amino acids. From germline, CDR1 is SGHAT and CDR2 FQNNGV. Here the CDR3 DNA reads TGTGCCAGCAGCTTAGGGGGGAACAGGATTAATGAAAAACTGTTTTTT. Translating it yields CASSLGGNRINEKLFF.

The rearrangement links TRBV7-2 to TRBJ2-1; 7 bases are a match to TRBD1. This CDR3 comprises 15 residues. Looked up from germline, CDR1 is SGHTA and CDR2 is FQGNSA. V lost 1 base to trimming and J lost 2 bases; unmatched junction nucleotides: 2. The CDR3 bases are TGTGCCAGCAGCTTAGTAGGGGGCACCTACAATGAGCAGTTCTTC. Translating it yields CASSLVGGTYNEQFF.

The chain combines TRBV11-2 with TRBJ2-3, with 14 bases aligning to TRBD2. Per germline, CDR1 SGHAT and CDR2 FQNNGV. Trimming at V came to 0 bases and at J to 4 bases, leaving 12 bases not matched to a gene. CDR3 size: 20 residues. The CDR3 region has the DNA TGTGCCAGCAGCTTAGATTATTGGACTAGCGGGGGGCCCAGCGCAGATACGCAGTATTTT. Translation gives CASSLDYWTSGGPSADTQYF.

Note on this clone: This specimen includes other DNA sequences encoding the same CDR3. The chain joins TRBV7-2 to TRBJ1-6; unclear D gene. The V end lost 1 base, the J end lost 0 bases, and 4 bases lay between the germline ends. The CDR3 covers 15 residues. Germline loops: CDR1 SGHTA, CDR2 FQGNSA. CDR3 sequence (DNA): TGTGCCAGCAGCTTAGGAAGCTCCTATAATTCACCCCTCCACTTT. This codes for CASSLGSSYNSPLHF. Using reference TRBV7-2 and TRBJ1-6 for the parts outside the CDR3, the full variable domain is GAGVSQSPSNKVTEKGKDVELRCDPISGHTALYWYRQSLGQGLEFLIYFQGNSAPDKSGLPSDRFSAERTGGSVSTLTIQRTQQEDSAVYLCASSLGSSYNSPLHFGNGTRLTVT.

This chain connects TRBV12-3 or TRBV12-4 to TRBJ1-5, with D unclear. The CDR3 has 12 amino acids. V lost 7 bases and J lost 4, with 8 bases in between. The CDR3: CASKSGNQPQHF. CDR3 bases: TGTGCCAGCAAGAGCGGGAATCAGCCCCAGCATTTT.

The chain uses TRBV6-5 and TRBJ1-1; the D gene is possibly TRBD1 (5 bases). Germline lookup yields CDR1 MNHEY and CDR2 SVGAGI. This CDR3 region has 14 residues. V lost 7 bases to trimming and J lost 11 bases, with 23 bases between them. For the CDR3, the DNA is TGTGCCAGCATTAAGACGGGACCGGTGATGGAGGCTTTCTTT. As protein: CASIKTGPVMEAFF.

This clone has just a few counts. This chain uses TRBV30 with TRBJ1-4, with a weak D call TRBD1 (5 bases). The CDR3 loop spans 15 amino acids. V lost 0 bases and J lost 5, with 13 bases in between. The germline V gene has CDR1 GTSNPN and CDR2 SVGIG (reference sequence). CDR3 in amino acids: CAWSVGRAPNEKLFF. CDR3 nucleotide sequence: TGTGCCTGGAGTGTGGGCAGGGCGCCCAATGAAAAACTGTTTTTT.